Below are 22 T cell receptor beta chains sequenced from a single sample in a study of a mutant IDH1 vaccine in newly diagnosed glioma. Documented time point: week 5, during vaccination. The vaccine gave 300 ug of a 20-mer mutant IDH1 peptide subcutaneously per dose. Antigen specificity for these receptors is unknown. Generated by immunoSEQ multiplex PCR, the TCRdb table keeps only in-frame clones and is missing some. The sample consists of 25,000 to 35,000 clones, about 85% of them appearing once. This sample comprised peripheral blood mononuclear cells (PBMCs), obtained from a glioma patient whose treatment included an IDH1 peptide vaccine. These receptors were taken from a woman aged 40 to 50 with glioma. Some clones in this sample may be carry-over from other donors' samples.

This clone was detected a few times. This rearrangement joins TRBV2 to TRBJ2-1, with 10 bases matching TRBD2. The CDR3 is 14 residues long. Germline CDR1 reads SNHLY; CDR2 reads FYNNEI. V lost 8 bases to trimming and J lost 5 bases; unmatched junction nucleotides: 6. The CDR3 DNA reads TGTGCCAGCTCGGAGCGGGGGGGGAACAATGAGCAGTTCTTC. Translating it yields CASSERGGNNEQFF.

V is TRBV4-3 and J is TRBJ2-3; D is possibly TRBD1 or TRBD2 (5 bases each). With 4 bases removed from V and 0 bases from J, the gap between germline ends came to 11 bases. This CDR3 is 15 amino acids long. Germline V gene sequence: CDR1 LGHNA, CDR2 YSLEER. The CDR3 DNA reads as TGCGCCAGCAGCCCCGGGGCAACTAGCACAGATACGCAGTATTTT. Translation: CASSPGATSTDTQYF.

The chain has TRBV29-1 and TRBJ2-7, with D perhaps given as TRBD1 or TRBD2 (5 bases each). The V gene lost 4 bases and the J gene lost 0 bases, with 10 bases spanning the gap. CDR3 length: 13 residues. The germline V gene has CDR1 SQVTM and CDR2 ANQGSEA. In DNA, the CDR3 is TGCAGCGTTGTGGGACCGAGCTCCTACGAGCAGTACTTC. Protein product: CSVVGPSSYEQYF.

In this sample, this clone turned up once. The chain uses TRBV28 and TRBJ2-7, with D uncertain. This CDR3 has 17 residues. Trimming removed 3 bases at V and 4 bases at J, with 22 bases between. Germline V CDR1 and CDR2: MDHEN, SYDVKM. This CDR3 reads CASSFLLGTRKFYEQYF. CDR3 in DNA: TGTGCCAGCAGTTTCCTTTTGGGCACCCGGAAATTTTACGAGCAGTACTTC.

The rearrangement joins TRBV28 to TRBJ1-5, with D unresolved. Germline CDR1 reads MDHEN; CDR2 reads SYDVKM. The CDR3 totals 12 residues. Trimming shortened V by 6 bases and J by 9 bases, and 12 bases separated the two germline ends. CDR3 nucleotides: TGTGCCAGCAGCACTTCGGAGGGGCCCCAGCATTTT. Protein: CASSTSEGPQHF.

The chain combines TRBV4-1 with TRBJ2-3; 14 bases fit TRBD2. The CDR3 spans 16 residues. With V trimmed by 1 base and J by 4 bases, 1 base remained unmatched. Germline CDR1 is MGHRA and CDR2 is YSYEKL. The CDR3 region is CASSQGGLAGADTQYF. Here the CDR3 DNA reads TGCGCCAGCAGCCAAGGGGGACTAGCGGGAGCAGATACGCAGTATTTT.

This sequence joins TRBV29-1 and TRBJ2-7; the D gene is possibly TRBD2 (6 bases). The V gene's germline CDR1 is SQVTM and CDR2 ANQGSEA. Trimming pared 4 bases from V and 5 bases from J, leaving 12 bases between. The CDR3 covers 12 residues. The DNA of the CDR3 is TGCAGCGTTGGGGTCGGAGGGAACGAGCAGTACTTC. Protein sequence: CSVGVGGNEQYF.

V gene TRBV5-5 combines with J gene TRBJ2-5, with D perhaps TRBD2 (6 bases). CDR3 length: 14 amino acids. Germline lookup yields CDR1 SGHKS and CDR2 YYEKEE (reference sequence). V was trimmed by 0 bases and J by 5 bases, leaving 11 bases between them. CDR3 sequence: CASSLGLGRETQYF. The CDR3 nucleotides are TGTGCCAGCAGCTTGGGACTAGGGAGGGAGACCCAGTACTTC.

This chain joins TRBV9 and TRBJ1-6; tentative D call: TRBD1 (5 bases). Germline assignment: CDR1 SGDLS and CDR2 YYNGEE. V was pared by 4 bases and J by 5 bases, with 16 bases between. The CDR3 runs to 16 residues. The CDR3 nucleotides are TGTGCCAGCAGCCCCGGGGGGAACCTCAATAATTCACCCCTCCACTTT. This translates into CASSPGGNLNNSPLHF.

The V and J genes are TRBV28 and TRBJ1-1; the D gene is possibly TRBD1 (6 bases). From germline, CDR1 is MDHEN and CDR2 SYDVKM. The CDR3 is made up of 14 amino acids. The V end lost 2 bases, the J end lost 5 bases, and 12 bases lay between the germline ends. CDR3 DNA: TGTGCCAGCAGTTTAGGGGGCGCGAGAACTGAAGCTTTCTTT. Translated: CASSLGGARTEAFF.

The CDR3 protein is CASSLVGSGWEAFF. The CDR3 DNA sequence: TGTGCCAGCAGCTTGGTCGGATCAGGTTGGGAAGCTTTCTTT. The V and J genes are TRBV5-4 and TRBJ1-1; D gene unclear. The CDR3 has 14 residues. Germline V gene lookup returns CDR1 SGHNT and CDR2 YYREEE (reference sequence). V lost 0 bases and J lost 8, with 14 bases in between.

The table lists this clone with a count of one. J is TRBJ2-5 and V is TRBV7-3; 7 nucleotides agree with TRBD2. CDR3 size: 16 residues. The germline CDR1 and CDR2 sequences are SGHTA and FQGTGA. V dropped 4 bases and J dropped 3; count of bases not matched to a gene: 11. The CDR3 DNA follows: TGTGCCAGCAGCTCCGGAGTAGCGGGTGAGAAAGAGACCCAGTACTTC. Protein: CASSSGVAGEKETQYF.

V gene TRBV4-3 combines with J gene TRBJ2-3; TRBD1 agrees at 9 bases. J was trimmed by 2 bases and V by 4 bases; bases with no gene match: 4. The CDR3 has 15 residues. Germline V gene data show CDR1 as LGHNA and CDR2 as YSLEER. The CDR3 region is CASSLGQGNTDTQYF. CDR3 DNA: TGCGCCAGCAGCCTGGGACAGGGAAACACAGATACGCAGTATTTT.

The genes are TRBV9 and TRBJ2-5; D gene uncertain. The CDR3 contains 14 residues. The germline V gene has CDR1 SGDLS and CDR2 YYNGEE. Trimming shortened V by 3 bases and J by 2 bases, and 11 bases separated the two germline ends. The CDR3 reads CASSGRLSQETQYF. CDR3 bases: TGTGCCAGCAGCGGGCGACTCTCACAAGAGACCCAGTACTTC.

The chain couples TRBV6-1 to TRBJ2-5; no firm D call. V was cut by 3 bases and J by 1 base, with 6 bases left in between. The CDR3 consists of 13 residues. Germline V gives CDR1 MNHNS, CDR2 SASEGT. As DNA, the CDR3 is TGTGCCAGCAGTGACGAGACCCAAGAGACCCAGTACTTC. Protein sequence: CASSDETQETQYF.

This clone came up once. The V gene is TRBV9, the J gene TRBJ1-5; possibly TRBD1 for D (5 bases). Germline V lookup: CDR1 SGDLS, CDR2 YYNGEE. The CDR3 runs to 14 residues. V lost 0 bases and J lost 5, with 9 bases in between. CDR3 region: CASSVGGEDQPQHF. The CDR3 DNA sequence: TGTGCCAGCAGCGTAGGGGGCGAGGATCAGCCCCAGCATTTT.

With regard to this clone: The junction shows a germline mismatch at one end, possibly a read error. The chain is built from TRBV19 and TRBJ1-2; 7 nucleotides match TRBD1. This CDR3 contains 14 residues. CDR1 is LNHDA and CDR2 is SQIVND in the germline V gene (reference sequence). The CDR3 region is CASMEQGIGAAAIF. The CDR3 region has the DNA TGTGCCAGTATGGAACAGGGGATTGGGGCGGCTGCCATATTC.

J is TRBJ1-1 and V is TRBV28, with D possibly being TRBD1 (6 bases). Per germline, CDR1 MDHEN and CDR2 SYDVKM. Trimming took 5 bases from V and 5 from J, leaving 18 bases between them. CDR3 size: 15 residues. The CDR3: CASSKQGRKGTEAFF. CDR3 DNA sequence: TGTGCCAGCAGTAAGCAGGGGCGGAAGGGGACTGAAGCTTTCTTT. Full variable domain (remainder filled in from reference TRBV28 and TRBJ1-1): DVKVTQSSRYLVKRTGEKVFLECVQDMDHENMFWYRQDPGLGLRLIYFSYDVKMKEKGDIPEGYSVSREKKERFSLILESASTNQTSMYLCASSKQGRKGTEAFFGQGTRLTVV.

V usage is TRBV5-1 and J usage is TRBJ1-2, with no clear D. The V gene lost 2 bases and the J gene lost 4 bases, with 12 bases spanning the gap. The CDR3 loop spans 14 amino acids. Germline-derived CDR1 and CDR2 are SGHRS and YFSETQ. The CDR3 loop is CASSLDGRSYGYTF. DNA of the CDR3: TGCGCCAGCAGCTTAGACGGCAGGAGCTATGGCTACACCTTC.

CDR3 DNA: TGTGCCAGCAGCTTGCGGCGGGAGGCCTCGGATGAGCAGTTCTTC. Translated, it gives CASSLRREASDEQFF. The gene calls are TRBV5-4 and TRBJ2-1, with 8 nucleotides matching TRBD2. V was clipped by 1 base and J by 8 bases; unmatched bases: 8. The CDR3 sequence is 15 residues long. Germline CDR1 SGHNT, CDR2 YYREEE (reference sequence). Supplemented by reference TRBV5-4 and TRBJ2-1, the full variable domain reads ETGVTQSPTHLIKTRGQQVTLRCSSQSGHNTVSWYQQALGQGPQFIFQYYREEENGRGNFPPRFSGLQFPNYSSELNVNALELDDSALYLCASSLRREASDEQFFGPGTRLTVL.

The rearrangement joins TRBV28 to TRBJ1-5; D gene ambiguous. This CDR3 comprises 12 residues. From germline, CDR1 is MDHEN and CDR2 SYDVKM. V lost 6 bases to trimming and J lost 6 bases, with 9 bases between them. DNA of the CDR3: TGTGCCAGCAGCCCCCTACGTCAGCCCCAGCATTTT. This codes for CASSPLRQPQHF.

This clone was detected once. CDR3 amino acids: CASSQEPFGTGNEKLFF. The CDR3 region has the DNA TGCGCCAGCAGCCAAGAACCTTTCGGGACAGGGAATGAAAAACTGTTTTTT. The chain joins TRBV4-3 to TRBJ1-4, with 9 nucleotides matching TRBD1. The germline V gene has CDR1 LGHNA and CDR2 YSLEER. V was pared by 0 bases and J by 5 bases, with 7 bases of the junction left unmatched. The CDR3 extends over 17 amino acids.